The sequence of this T cell receptor beta chain was determined in a study of T cell changes during pregnancy in multiple sclerosis. Germline V gene sequence: CDR1 MNHEY, CDR2 SVGAGI. This CDR3 is 14 amino acids long. J was trimmed by 4 bases and V by 2 bases; bases with no gene match: 2. TCRdb's copy holds only in-frame clones and misses some; the assay was immunoSEQ multiplex PCR. Found here are about 40,000 clones, 92% of them singletons; the top ten hold under 15%. The material was CD8+ T cells from peripheral blood mononuclear cells, obtained in the first trimester of pregnancy. The origin of this receptor is a female donor with multiple sclerosis, enrolled in a pregnancy study. The V call is TRBV6-5, the J call TRBJ2-7; 10 bases agree with TRBD1. For the CDR3, the DNA is TGTGCCAGCAGTTACGGGGACAGGGGTTACGAGCAGTACTTC. It translates to CASSYGDRGYEQYF.